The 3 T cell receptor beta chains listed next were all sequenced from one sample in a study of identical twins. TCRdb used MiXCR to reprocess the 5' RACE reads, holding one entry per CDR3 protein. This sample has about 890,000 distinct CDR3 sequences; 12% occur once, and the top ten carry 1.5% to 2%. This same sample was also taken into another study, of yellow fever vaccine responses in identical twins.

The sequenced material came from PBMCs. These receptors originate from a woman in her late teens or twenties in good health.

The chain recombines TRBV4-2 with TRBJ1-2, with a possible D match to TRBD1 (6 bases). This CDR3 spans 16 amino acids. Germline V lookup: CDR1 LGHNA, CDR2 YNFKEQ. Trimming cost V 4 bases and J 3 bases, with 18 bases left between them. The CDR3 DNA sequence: TGTGCCAGCAGCCCACTCAAGGGGGTCGTGCACTATGGCTACACCTTC. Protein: CASSPLKGVVHYGYTF.

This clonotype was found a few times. The CDR3 DNA follows: TGTGCCAGCAGAACCGGCGGGGTATCCGGGGAGCTGTTTTTT. This encodes CASRTGGVSGELFF. The chain joins TRBV7-9 to TRBJ2-2; D possibly corresponds to TRBD2 (6 bases). Germline assignment: CDR1 SEHNR and CDR2 FQNEAQ (reference sequence). The CDR3 totals 14 residues. V dropped 6 bases and J dropped 6 bases, with 14 bases sitting between them. The complete variable domain, with remaining parts taken from reference TRBV7-9 and TRBJ2-2, reads DTGVSQNPRHKITKRGQNVTFRCDPISEHNRLYWYRQTLGQGPEFLTYFQNEAQLEKSRLLSDRFSAERPKGSFSTLEIQRTEQGDSAMYLCASRTGGVSGELFFGEGSRLTVL.

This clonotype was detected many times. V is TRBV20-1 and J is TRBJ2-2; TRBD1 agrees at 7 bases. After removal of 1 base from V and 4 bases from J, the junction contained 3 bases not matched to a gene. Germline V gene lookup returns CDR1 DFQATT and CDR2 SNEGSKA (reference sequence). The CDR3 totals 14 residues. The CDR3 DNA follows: TGCAGTGCTAGAGCCGGACAGGTCACCGGGGAGCTGTTTTTT. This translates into CSARAGQVTGELFF.